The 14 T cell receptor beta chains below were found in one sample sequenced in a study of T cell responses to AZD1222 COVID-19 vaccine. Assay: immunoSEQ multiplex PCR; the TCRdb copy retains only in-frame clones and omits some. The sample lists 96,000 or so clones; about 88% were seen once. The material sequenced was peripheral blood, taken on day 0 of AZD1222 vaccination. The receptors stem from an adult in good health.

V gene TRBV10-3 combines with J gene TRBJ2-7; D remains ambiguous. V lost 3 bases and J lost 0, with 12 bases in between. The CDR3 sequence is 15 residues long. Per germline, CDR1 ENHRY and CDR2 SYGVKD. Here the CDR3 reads CAISEGQPNSYEQYF. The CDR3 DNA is TGTGCCATCAGTGAAGGGCAGCCGAACTCCTACGAGCAGTACTTC.

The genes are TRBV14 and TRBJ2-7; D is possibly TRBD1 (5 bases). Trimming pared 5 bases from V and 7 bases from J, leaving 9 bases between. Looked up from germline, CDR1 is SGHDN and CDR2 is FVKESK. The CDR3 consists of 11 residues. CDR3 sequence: CASSAHREQYF. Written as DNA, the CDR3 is TGTGCCAGCAGCGCACACAGGGAGCAGTACTTC.

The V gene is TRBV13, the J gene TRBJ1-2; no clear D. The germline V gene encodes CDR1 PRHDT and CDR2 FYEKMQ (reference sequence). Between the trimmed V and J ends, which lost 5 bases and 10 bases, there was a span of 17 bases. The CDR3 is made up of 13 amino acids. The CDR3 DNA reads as TGTGCCAGCAGCCCGAAAGCGTGGAACGACTACACCTTC. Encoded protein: CASSPKAWNDYTF.

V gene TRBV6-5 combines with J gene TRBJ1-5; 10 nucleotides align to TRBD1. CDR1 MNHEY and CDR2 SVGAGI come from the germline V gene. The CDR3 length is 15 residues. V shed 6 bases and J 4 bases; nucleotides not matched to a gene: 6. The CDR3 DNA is TGTGCCAGCAGATCCGGGACAGGGGATAATCAGCCCCAGCATTTT. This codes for CASRSGTGDNQPQHF.

CDR3 bases: TGTGCCAGCAGTTACTCCCACACCTCCTACGAGCAGTACTTC. Amino acids: CASSYSHTSYEQYF. The chain uses TRBV6-2 or TRBV6-3 and TRBJ2-7, with unresolved D. The CDR3 is made up of 14 amino acids. Germline V gene lookup returns CDR1 MNHEY and CDR2 SVGEGT. V was shortened by 0 bases and J by 0 bases, with 6 bases between the two germline ends.

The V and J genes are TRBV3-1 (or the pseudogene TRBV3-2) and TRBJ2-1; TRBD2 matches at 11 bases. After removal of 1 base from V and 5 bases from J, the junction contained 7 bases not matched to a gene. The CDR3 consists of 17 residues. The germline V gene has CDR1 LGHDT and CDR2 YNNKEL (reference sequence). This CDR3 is CASSQARLAGRDNEQFF. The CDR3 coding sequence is TGTGCCAGCAGCCAAGCAAGACTAGCGGGGAGAGACAATGAGCAGTTCTTC.

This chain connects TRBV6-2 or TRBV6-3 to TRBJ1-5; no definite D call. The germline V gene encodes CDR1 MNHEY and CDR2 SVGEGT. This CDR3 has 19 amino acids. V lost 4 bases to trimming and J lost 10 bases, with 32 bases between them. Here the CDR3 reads CASSSPQVSNLKGIVPQHF. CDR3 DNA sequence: TGTGCCAGCAGTTCCCCGCAGGTATCCAACCTTAAGGGTATCGTACCCCAGCATTTT.

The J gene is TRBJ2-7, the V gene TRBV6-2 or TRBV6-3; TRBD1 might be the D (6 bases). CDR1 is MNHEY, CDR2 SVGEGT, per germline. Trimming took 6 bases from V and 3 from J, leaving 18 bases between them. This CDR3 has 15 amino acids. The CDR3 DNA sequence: TGTGCCAGCAGCCAGGACAGTTTGTCGGTCTACGAGCAGTACTTC. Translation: CASSQDSLSVYEQYF.

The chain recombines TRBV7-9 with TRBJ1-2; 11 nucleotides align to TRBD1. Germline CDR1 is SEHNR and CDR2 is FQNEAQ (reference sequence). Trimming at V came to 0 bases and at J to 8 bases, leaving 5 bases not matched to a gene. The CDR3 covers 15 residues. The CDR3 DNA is TGTGCCAGCAGCTTAGCTGGACAGGGGGCGCGAGGCTACACCTTC. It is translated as CASSLAGQGARGYTF.

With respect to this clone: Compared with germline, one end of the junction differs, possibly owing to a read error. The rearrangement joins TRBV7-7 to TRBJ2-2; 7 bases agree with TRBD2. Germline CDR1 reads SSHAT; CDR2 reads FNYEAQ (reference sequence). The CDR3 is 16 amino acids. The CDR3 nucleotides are TGTGCTAGCAGCTTAGCGGCTAGCGGTAATATGGGGGAGCTGTTTTTT. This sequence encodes CASSLAASGNMGELFF.

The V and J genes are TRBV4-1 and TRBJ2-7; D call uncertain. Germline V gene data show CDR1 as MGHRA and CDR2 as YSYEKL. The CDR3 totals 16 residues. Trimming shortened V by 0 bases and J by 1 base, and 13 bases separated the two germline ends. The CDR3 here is CASSQDNFQDSYEQYF. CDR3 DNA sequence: TGCGCCAGCAGCCAAGATAACTTCCAGGATTCCTACGAGCAGTACTTC.

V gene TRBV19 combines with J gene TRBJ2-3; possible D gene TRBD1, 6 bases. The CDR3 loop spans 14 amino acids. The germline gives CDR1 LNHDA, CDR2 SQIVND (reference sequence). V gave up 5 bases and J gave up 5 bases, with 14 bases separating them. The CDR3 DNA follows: TGTGCCAGTAGTGGAACAGGGAAAGGAGATACGCAGTATTTT. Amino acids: CASSGTGKGDTQYF.

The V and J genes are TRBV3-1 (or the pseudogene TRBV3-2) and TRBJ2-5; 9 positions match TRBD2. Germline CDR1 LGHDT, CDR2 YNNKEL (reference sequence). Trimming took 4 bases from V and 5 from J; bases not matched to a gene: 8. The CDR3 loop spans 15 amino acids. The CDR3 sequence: CASSLWTSDYETQYF. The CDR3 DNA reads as TGTGCCAGCAGCCTTTGGACTAGCGACTATGAGACCCAGTACTTC.

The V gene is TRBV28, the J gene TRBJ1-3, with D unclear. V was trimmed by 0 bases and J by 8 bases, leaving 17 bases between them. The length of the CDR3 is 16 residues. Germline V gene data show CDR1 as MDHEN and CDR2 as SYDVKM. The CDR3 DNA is TGTGCCAGCAGTTTATGGGCAGCCGAAATGGGTGACACCATATATTTT. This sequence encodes CASSLWAAEMGDTIYF.